The clone carrying this TCR beta chain was seen many times. The antigen is not known. The germline V gene encodes CDR1 MRHNA and CDR2 SNTAGT. V dropped 6 bases and J dropped 1 base, with 12 bases sitting between them. The CDR3 contains 14 residues. The CDR3 regions of TCR beta were amplified from RNA transcripts. Using the HTBI primer set, a first-round RT-PCR was run on the TCR CDR3. TCRdb processed the multiplex PCR reads anew with MiXCR; each CDR3 protein has one entry. The sample lists roughly 380,000 distinct CDR3 sequences, 15% to 20% occurring once. Individuals with ophthalmopathy presented a Clinical Activity Score of at least 3, a NOSPECS grade of at least 4 and a duration under 3 months. Exclusion followed for patients with uncontrolled infection, other autoimmune disease, pregnancy or lactation. This record comes from a study of T cells in Graves' hyperthyroidism and ophthalmopathy. For the study at large: At initial diagnosis, before any treatment had begun, peripheral blood was obtained. Study findings and constraints: Blood held most thyroid clonotypes expanded above 0.001 frequency.

Sequenced material: blood. The TCR was taken from a woman in her thirties or forties with Graves' ophthalmopathy. The V gene is TRBV6-4, the J gene TRBJ1-1; D perhaps matches TRBD1 (6 bases). CDR3 nucleotide sequence: TGTGCCAGCAGCCCGGCAGGGGAGAACACTGAAGCTTTCTTT. Its translation: CASSPAGENTEAFF.